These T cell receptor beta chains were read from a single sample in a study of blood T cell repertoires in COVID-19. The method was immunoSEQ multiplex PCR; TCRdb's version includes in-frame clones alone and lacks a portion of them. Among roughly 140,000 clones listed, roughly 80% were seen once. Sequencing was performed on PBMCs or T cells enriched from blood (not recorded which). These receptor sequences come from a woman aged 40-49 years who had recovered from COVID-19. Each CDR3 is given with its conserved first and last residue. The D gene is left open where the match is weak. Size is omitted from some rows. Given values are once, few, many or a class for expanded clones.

CDR3aa: CASSPSEHYNEQFF; CDR3nt: TGTGCCAGCAGCCCGAGCGAACATTACAATGAGCAGTTCTTC; abundance: NA; j_gene: TRBJ2-1; d_gene: NA; v_gene: TRBV11-2
CDR3aa: CAWSVETGELFF; CDR3nt: TGTGCCTGGAGTGTGGAGACCGGGGAGCTGTTTTTT; abundance: NA; j_gene: TRBJ2-2; d_gene: NA; v_gene: TRBV30
CDR3aa: CASSQGTGYYEQYF; CDR3nt: TGTGCCAGCAGCCAAGGGACGGGATACTACGAGCAGTACTTC; abundance: once; j_gene: TRBJ2-7; d_gene: NA; v_gene: TRBV3-1/TRBV3-2
CDR3aa: CAWIGSGTRGTGEAFF; CDR3nt: TGTGCCTGGATTGGGTCTGGGACAAGGGGAACGGGTGAAGCTTTCTTT; abundance: NA; j_gene: TRBJ1-1; d_gene: NA; v_gene: TRBV30
CDR3aa: CASSQDARTSGKMEGEQYF; CDR3nt: TGTGCCAGCAGCCAAGATGCGCGGACTAGCGGGAAAATGGAGGGGGAGCAGTACTTC; abundance: NA; j_gene: TRBJ2-7; d_gene: TRBD2; v_gene: TRBV3-1/TRBV3-2
CDR3aa: CASSSHLGSPADTQYF; CDR3nt: TGTGCCAGCAGCTCCCATCTCGGGAGTCCCGCAGATACGCAGTATTTT; abundance: NA; j_gene: TRBJ2-3; d_gene: NA; v_gene: TRBV5-6
CDR3aa: CASSSGTSGSYEQYF; CDR3nt: TGTGCCAGCAGCTCCGGGACTAGCGGTTCCTACGAGCAGTACTTC; abundance: NA; j_gene: TRBJ2-7; d_gene: TRBD2; v_gene: TRBV2
CDR3aa: CASSPVVAGSNEQFF; CDR3nt: TGTGCCAGTAGCCCTGTGGTAGCGGGCAGTAATGAGCAGTTCTTC; abundance: NA; j_gene: TRBJ2-1; d_gene: TRBD2; v_gene: TRBV19
CDR3aa: CSASRAGGQDTQYF; CDR3nt: TGCAGCGCATCCCGAGCGGGGGGGCAAGATACGCAGTATTTT; abundance: NA; j_gene: TRBJ2-3; d_gene: TRBD2; v_gene: TRBV29-1
CDR3aa: CASSLVGGLNTEAFF; CDR3nt: TGTGCCAGCAGCTTAGTAGGGGGCTTGAACACTGAAGCTTTCTTT; abundance: many; j_gene: TRBJ1-1; d_gene: TRBD1; v_gene: TRBV7-6
CDR3aa: CASRGTGGRISTEAFF; CDR3nt: TGTGCCAGCAGAGGGACAGGGGGGCGGATAAGTACTGAAGCTTTCTTT; abundance: NA; j_gene: TRBJ1-1; d_gene: TRBD1; v_gene: TRBV5-8
CDR3aa: CAISEDIYEQYF; CDR3nt: TGTGCCATCAGTGAGGACATCTACGAGCAGTACTTC; abundance: NA; j_gene: TRBJ2-7; d_gene: NA; v_gene: TRBV10-3
CDR3aa: CATSGGGTSTDTQYF; CDR3nt: TGTGCCACCAGTGGCGGGGGCACTAGCACAGATACGCAGTATTTT; abundance: NA; j_gene: TRBJ2-3; d_gene: NA; v_gene: TRBV24-1
CDR3aa: CAWTDGGRSYEQYF; CDR3nt: TGTGCCTGGACCGATGGAGGCAGATCCTACGAGCAGTACTTC; abundance: NA; j_gene: TRBJ2-7; d_gene: NA; v_gene: TRBV30
CDR3aa: CASSFGWGHDEQYF; CDR3nt: TGTGCCAGCAGCTTCGGTTGGGGGCATGACGAGCAGTACTTC; abundance: NA; j_gene: TRBJ2-7; d_gene: NA; v_gene: TRBV7-9
CDR3aa: CAISESSSGNRGETQYF; CDR3nt: TGTGCCATCAGTGAGTCGTCTAGCGGGAATCGGGGAGAGACCCAGTACTTC; abundance: NA; j_gene: TRBJ2-5; d_gene: TRBD2; v_gene: TRBV10-3
CDR3aa: CASSVRGGSTDTQYF; CDR3nt: TGTGCCAGCAGCGTGAGGGGGGGCTCCACAGATACGCAGTATTTT; abundance: NA; j_gene: TRBJ2-3; d_gene: NA; v_gene: TRBV9
CDR3aa: CSVEYSANTEAFF; CDR3nt: TGCAGCGTTGAGTACAGTGCGAACACTGAAGCTTTCTTT; abundance: NA; j_gene: TRBJ1-1; d_gene: NA; v_gene: TRBV29-1
CDR3aa: CASSQDSPSHQPQHF; CDR3nt: TGTGCCAGCAGCCAAGATAGCCCCAGTCACCAGCCCCAGCATTTT; abundance: NA; j_gene: TRBJ1-5; d_gene: NA; v_gene: TRBV14
CDR3aa: CASSLDRGAAEAFF; CDR3nt: TGTGCCAGCAGCTTAGATCGGGGGGCGGCTGAAGCTTTCTTT; abundance: NA; j_gene: TRBJ1-1; d_gene: NA; v_gene: TRBV7-9
CDR3aa: CASVTSGRASDAQYF; CDR3nt: TGTGCCAGCGTGACTAGCGGGAGGGCCTCGGATGCGCAGTATTTT; abundance: NA; j_gene: TRBJ2-3; d_gene: TRBD2; v_gene: TRBV2
CDR3aa: CASSETRKQYF; CDR3nt: TGTGCCAGCAGTGAAACGCGAAAACAGTACTTC; abundance: NA; j_gene: TRBJ2-7; d_gene: NA; v_gene: TRBV6-1
CDR3aa: CASSAGLGRNTEAFF; CDR3nt: TGTGCCAGCAGCGCAGGCCTGGGCCGGAACACTGAAGCTTTCTTT; abundance: NA; j_gene: TRBJ1-1; d_gene: NA; v_gene: TRBV9
CDR3aa: CASSQFSANEQFF; CDR3nt: TGCGCCAGCAGTCAATTCTCAGCGAATGAGCAGTTCTTC; abundance: NA; j_gene: TRBJ2-1; d_gene: NA; v_gene: TRBV23-1
CDR3aa: CSAANPITGELFF; CDR3nt: TGCAGCGCAGCCAACCCCATAACCGGGGAGCTGTTTTTT; abundance: NA; j_gene: TRBJ2-2; d_gene: NA; v_gene: TRBV29-1
CDR3aa: CASSYPRGTQDSEALHF; CDR3nt: TGTGCCAGCAGTTACCCCCGGGGGACCCAAGACTCGGAGGCCCTCCACTTT; abundance: NA; j_gene: TRBJ1-6; d_gene: NA; v_gene: TRBV6-2/TRBV6-3
CDR3aa: CASSGGGRSEQYF; CDR3nt: TGTGCCAGTAGTGGCGGGGGAAGATCGGAGCAGTACTTC; abundance: NA; j_gene: TRBJ2-7; d_gene: TRBD2; v_gene: TRBV19